A selection of T cell receptor beta chains follows, all from one sample in a study of blood T cell repertoires in COVID-19. Here immunoSEQ multiplex PCR was the method, and the copy in TCRdb shows in-frame clones only, minus some. This sample yields 440,000 or so clones, of which approximately 90% are seen a single time; roughly 1.5% belongs to the top ten. The sequencing input was peripheral blood. The source of these receptors is a woman between 40 and 50 years old with COVID-19, enrolled during active disease. The CDR3 runs from the conserved cysteine through the conserved F or W. D genes are given only for firm matches. Only part of the rows carry a size: once, few, many, or a class if the clone is expanded.

j_gene: TRBJ1-1
v_gene: TRBV28
abundance: NA
d_gene: TRBD1
CDR3aa: CASSPDRDLNTEAFF
CDR3nt: TGTGCCAGCAGTCCGGACAGGGACCTAAACACTGAAGCTTTCTTT

j_gene: TRBJ1-6
v_gene: TRBV3-1/TRBV3-2
abundance: NA
d_gene: NA
CDR3aa: CASSQDFWSSYNSPLHF
CDR3nt: TGTGCCAGCAGCCAAGATTTCTGGAGCTCCTATAATTCACCCCTCCACTTT

j_gene: TRBJ1-5
v_gene: TRBV12-1
abundance: NA
d_gene: NA
CDR3aa: CASSFKRQQNQPQHF
CDR3nt: TGTGCCAGCAGCTTTAAGCGGCAGCAAAATCAGCCCCAGCATTTT

j_gene: TRBJ1-6
v_gene: TRBV27
abundance: NA
d_gene: NA
CDR3aa: CASSLRQSNSPLHF
CDR3nt: TGTGCCAGCAGTTTAAGACAGTCTAATTCACCCCTCCACTTT

j_gene: TRBJ2-1
v_gene: TRBV9
abundance: NA
d_gene: NA
CDR3aa: CASSLGSPDYNEQFF
CDR3nt: TGTGCCAGCAGTCTAGGATCTCCGGACTACAATGAGCAGTTCTTC

j_gene: TRBJ1-1
v_gene: TRBV2
abundance: NA
d_gene: NA
CDR3aa: CATRSGGNTEAFF
CDR3nt: TGTGCCACCCGAAGCGGGGGGAACACTGAAGCTTTCTTT

j_gene: TRBJ1-4
v_gene: TRBV4-1
abundance: NA
d_gene: TRBD1
CDR3aa: CASSHLGGQGNEKLFF
CDR3nt: TGCGCCAGCAGCCACCTGGGGGGACAGGGTAACGAAAAACTGTTTTTT

j_gene: TRBJ1-6
v_gene: TRBV4-3
abundance: NA
d_gene: NA
CDR3aa: CASSQGAGLNSPLHF
CDR3nt: TGCGCCAGCAGCCAAGGGGCAGGGCTCAATTCACCCCTCCACTTT

j_gene: TRBJ1-1
v_gene: TRBV19
abundance: NA
d_gene: NA
CDR3aa: CASSVITHSNTEAFF
CDR3nt: TGTGCCAGTAGTGTGATAACCCACTCGAACACTGAAGCTTTCTTT

j_gene: TRBJ2-2
v_gene: TRBV28
abundance: NA
d_gene: NA
CDR3aa: CASSLSATGTGELFF
CDR3nt: TGTGCCAGCAGTTTAAGTGCGACAGGTACCGGGGAGCTGTTTTTT

j_gene: TRBJ1-6
v_gene: TRBV7-9
abundance: NA
d_gene: NA
CDR3aa: CASNTDGGSNSPLHF
CDR3nt: TGTGCCAGCAACACTGATGGGGGCAGTAATTCACCCCTCCACTTT

j_gene: TRBJ2-3
v_gene: TRBV25-1
abundance: once
d_gene: TRBD2
CDR3aa: CASSPGLERSTDTQYF
CDR3nt: TGTGCCAGCAGTCCTGGACTAGAGAGATCCACAGATACGCAGTATTTT

j_gene: TRBJ2-3
v_gene: TRBV7-9
abundance: NA
d_gene: NA
CDR3aa: CASSLVGVTDTQYF
CDR3nt: TGTGCCAGCAGCTTAGTAGGAGTCACAGATACGCAGTATTTT

j_gene: TRBJ2-1
v_gene: TRBV19
abundance: NA
d_gene: NA
CDR3aa: CASSIERSSYNEQFF
CDR3nt: TGTGCCAGTAGTATAGAGAGAAGCTCCTACAATGAGCAGTTCTTC

j_gene: TRBJ1-3
v_gene: TRBV19
abundance: NA
d_gene: NA
CDR3aa: CASSNRVSGNTIYF
CDR3nt: TGTGCCAGTAGTAACCGGGTCTCTGGAAACACCATATATTTT

j_gene: TRBJ2-2
v_gene: TRBV9
abundance: NA
d_gene: TRBD2
CDR3aa: CASSVELAGYTGELFF
CDR3nt: TGTGCCAGCAGCGTAGAGCTAGCGGGGTACACCGGGGAGCTGTTTTTT

j_gene: TRBJ1-2
v_gene: TRBV4-3
abundance: NA
d_gene: NA
CDR3aa: CASSQATGFWDNYGYTF
CDR3nt: TGCGCCAGCAGCCAAGCGACAGGTTTTTGGGACAACTATGGCTACACCTTC

j_gene: TRBJ1-4
v_gene: TRBV30
abundance: NA
d_gene: TRBD1
CDR3aa: CAWKGTARSNEKLFF
CDR3nt: TGTGCCTGGAAGGGGACAGCAAGATCTAATGAAAAACTGTTTTTT

j_gene: TRBJ1-4
v_gene: TRBV11-2
abundance: NA
d_gene: TRBD1
CDR3aa: CASSPTGGDEKLFF
CDR3nt: TGTGCCAGCAGCCCGACAGGGGGCGATGAAAAACTGTTTTTT

j_gene: TRBJ2-2
v_gene: TRBV9
abundance: NA
d_gene: NA
CDR3aa: CASSVDPAANTGELFF
CDR3nt: TGTGCCAGCAGCGTAGACCCAGCGGCAAACACCGGGGAGCTGTTTTTT

j_gene: TRBJ2-7
v_gene: TRBV7-2
abundance: few
d_gene: TRBD2
CDR3aa: CASSFRPLGSGGHSYEQYF
CDR3nt: TGTGCCAGCAGCTTTCGCCCTCTCGGGAGCGGGGGCCACTCCTACGAGCAGTACTTC

j_gene: TRBJ1-1
v_gene: TRBV6-5
abundance: NA
d_gene: NA
CDR3aa: CASTLYGGTNTEAFF
CDR3nt: TGTGCCAGCACCTTATACGGGGGTACGAACACTGAAGCTTTCTTT

j_gene: TRBJ1-1
v_gene: TRBV11-3
abundance: NA
d_gene: NA
CDR3aa: CASSPKGMADTEAFF
CDR3nt: TGTGCCAGCAGCCCTAAAGGTATGGCGGACACTGAAGCTTTCTTT

j_gene: TRBJ2-1
v_gene: TRBV29-1
abundance: NA
d_gene: NA
CDR3aa: CSAHSSGDTAYNEQFF
CDR3nt: TGCAGCGCCCATTCTTCAGGGGACACGGCATACAATGAGCAGTTCTTC

j_gene: TRBJ1-2
v_gene: TRBV5-1
abundance: NA
d_gene: TRBD1
CDR3aa: CASSWDRDYGYTF
CDR3nt: TGCGCCAGCAGTTGGGACAGGGACTATGGCTACACCTTC

j_gene: TRBJ2-1
v_gene: TRBV14
abundance: NA
d_gene: NA
CDR3aa: CASSQAQGSSRNEQFF
CDR3nt: TGTGCCAGCAGCCAAGCTCAAGGAAGTAGCCGCAATGAGCAGTTCTTC

j_gene: TRBJ1-1
v_gene: TRBV28
abundance: NA
d_gene: TRBD1
CDR3aa: CASSPRTGGNTEAFF
CDR3nt: TGTGCCAGCAGCCCTCGGACAGGGGGGAACACTGAAGCTTTCTTT

j_gene: TRBJ1-1
v_gene: TRBV30
abundance: NA
d_gene: NA
CDR3aa: CAWSGGTQGAEAFF
CDR3nt: TGTGCCTGGAGCGGGGGAACCCAAGGCGCTGAAGCTTTCTTT

j_gene: TRBJ1-6
v_gene: TRBV28
abundance: NA
d_gene: NA
CDR3aa: CASSFQGSADSPLHF
CDR3nt: TGTGCCAGCAGTTTCCAGGGGTCAGCAGATTCACCCCTCCACTTT

j_gene: TRBJ2-1
v_gene: TRBV29-1
abundance: NA
d_gene: TRBD2
CDR3aa: CSTGLAGGGQFF
CDR3nt: TGCAGCACTGGACTAGCGGGAGGCGGGCAGTTCTTC

j_gene: TRBJ1-1
v_gene: TRBV2
abundance: NA
d_gene: NA
CDR3aa: CASTSSGDPGAFF
CDR3nt: TGTGCCAGCACCAGCTCAGGGGATCCGGGGGCTTTCTTT

j_gene: TRBJ2-5
v_gene: TRBV6-2/TRBV6-3
abundance: few
d_gene: NA
CDR3aa: CASSSPGAAQETQYF
CDR3nt: TGTGCCAGCAGTTCCCCAGGGGCTGCCCAAGAGACCCAGTACTTC